Listed below are T cell receptor beta chains from one sample, sequenced in a study of cytomegalovirus exposure and HLA in healthy donors. Sequenced by immunoSEQ multiplex PCR; TCRdb stores in-frame clones only, minus some. The profile shows approximately 80,000 clones, roughly 78% of them singletons. The sequencing sample was made of PBMCs. These receptors all stem from a male donor in good health and CMV-seropositive. Each CDR3 is given with its conserved first and last residue. Each record gives: V gene, D gene, J gene, clone size, CDR3 DNA, CDR3 protein. D genes are given only for firm matches. Clone size is given for some rows only: seen once, a few or many times, or a class if the clone is expanded.

TRBV10-3	-	TRBJ2-2	-	TGTGCCATCAGGGTAAGGACTAACACGAACACCGGGGAGCTGTTTTTT	CAIRVRTNTNTGELFF
TRBV5-8	-	TRBJ2-2	few	TGTGCCAGCAGGGAGAACAGGGCGAACACCGGGGAGCTGTTTTTT	CASRENRANTGELFF
TRBV9	TRBD1	TRBJ2-7	-	TGTGCCAGCAGCGTAGATGGTGGACAGGGGACCTACGAGCAGTACTTC	CASSVDGGQGTYEQYF
TRBV7-9	TRBD1	TRBJ2-7	-	TGTGCCAGCAGCCCGGCGGGACAGGGGTCCTACGAGCAGTACTTC	CASSPAGQGSYEQYF
TRBV10-3	TRBD1	TRBJ2-7	-	TGTGCCATCAGTGAGGCGGGACAGGGCCCCTACGAGCAGTACTTC	CAISEAGQGPYEQYF
TRBV19	-	TRBJ1-5	-	TGTGCCAGTAGTATAGTAGGGGGCAATCAGCCCCAGCATTTT	CASSIVGGNQPQHF
TRBV25-1	-	TRBJ1-2	-	TGTGCCAGCAGTGGATCCGGAGGAGGGGACGGCTACACCTTC	CASSGSGGGDGYTF
TRBV5-1	-	TRBJ1-1	-	TGCGTCAGCAGCTTGGGAATTTCGGGATGGGGGAACACTGAAGCTTTCTTT	CVSSLGISGWGNTEAFF
TRBV5-5	TRBD1	TRBJ2-5	-	TGTGCCAGCAGCATAGGGACAGGGACACAAGAGACCCAGTACTTC	CASSIGTGTQETQYF
TRBV4-3	TRBD1	TRBJ2-1	-	TGCGCCAGCAGCCAAGCAGTGACAGGGTCCTACAATGAGCAGTTCTTC	CASSQAVTGSYNEQFF
TRBV7-2	-	TRBJ1-5	-	TGTGCCAGCAGCTTAGGTCAGGGAGGTTATCAGCCCCAGCATTTT	CASSLGQGGYQPQHF
TRBV4-1	TRBD2	TRBJ2-3	-	TGCGCCAGCAGCCAAGCCAGCGGGAGAGAAGATACGCAGTATTTT	CASSQASGREDTQYF
TRBV28	-	TRBJ1-2	-	TGTGCCAGCAGTTTATGGGGGAGCATTGGCTACACCTTC	CASSLWGSIGYTF
TRBV29-1	-	TRBJ2-2	-	TGCAGCGTTGAAGAAGGGGGAAACACCGGGGAGCTGTTTTTT	CSVEEGGNTGELFF
TRBV27	TRBD2	TRBJ2-7	-	TGTGCCAGCAGTTTACTGGGGACTAGCTACGAGCAGTACTTC	CASSLLGTSYEQYF
TRBV19	-	TRBJ1-5	once	TGTGCCAGTAGTCAGAGGGGACAAGACAATCAGCCCCAGCATTTT	CASSQRGQDNQPQHF
TRBV28	-	TRBJ2-1	-	TGTGCCAGCAGGCCCTCTAGCCTCAATGAGCAGTTCTTC	CASRPSSLNEQFF
TRBV9	TRBD1	TRBJ2-1	-	TGTGCCAGCAGCGTAGGACAGGGTATCTACAATGAGCAGTTCTTC	CASSVGQGIYNEQFF
TRBV10-3	TRBD2	TRBJ2-2	-	TGTGCCATCAGCCCTGGACTAGCGGGAGGACCGGGCACCGGGGAGCTGTTTTTT	CAISPGLAGGPGTGELFF
TRBV6-1	-	TRBJ1-5	-	TGTGCCAGCAGTGAACAGGGATATAGCAATCAGCCCCAGCATTTT	CASSEQGYSNQPQHF
TRBV19	TRBD1	TRBJ2-7	-	TGTGCCACCTCACAGGACAGGGGGCCAAACGAGCAGTACTTC	CATSQDRGPNEQYF
TRBV6-4	-	TRBJ2-2	-	TGTGCCAGCAGTCCCTCCGTGTCCGGGGAGCTGTTTTTT	CASSPSVSGELFF
TRBV7-9	TRBD2	TRBJ2-1	-	TGTGCCAGCAGCTTCTTCCGCGGGAGCCCCGATGAGCAGTTCTTC	CASSFFRGSPDEQFF
TRBV7-9	TRBD1	TRBJ1-1	-	TGTGCCAGCAGCTTACGCGAGGACAGGCTGAACACTGAAGCTTTCTTT	CASSLREDRLNTEAFF
TRBV7-9	-	TRBJ2-7	-	TGTGCCAGCAGATGGGGGGAAAGGGCCGAGCAGTACTTC	CASRWGERAEQYF
TRBV5-4	-	TRBJ1-2	-	TGTGCCAGCAGCTTGGAAGTACAGGGAATACCTAGCTACACCTTC	CASSLEVQGIPSYTF
TRBV5-4	TRBD2	TRBJ2-5	-	TGTGCCAGCAGCACGACTAGCGGGAGGCCAGAGACCCAGTACTTC	CASSTTSGRPETQYF
TRBV30	TRBD1	TRBJ1-1	-	TGTGCCTCTGACAGGGGGCGAGGAGTGAACACTGAAGCTTTCTTT	CASDRGRGVNTEAFF
TRBV7-2	-	TRBJ2-4	-	TGTGCCAGCAGCTCAAGCGGTACCATTCAGTACTTC	CASSSSGTIQYF
TRBV7-9	-	TRBJ2-1	-	TGTGCCAGCAGCTTCAACCAGAAACCCTACAATGAGCAGTTCTTC	CASSFNQKPYNEQFF
TRBV2	TRBD2	TRBJ2-7	-	TGTGCCAGCACTAGCGGAGGCTCCTACGAGCAGTACTTC	CASTSGGSYEQYF
TRBV6-1	TRBD2	TRBJ2-1	few	TGTGCCAGCAGTGATTCTAGCGGCTCCTACAATGAGCAGTTCTTC	CASSDSSGSYNEQFF
TRBV25-1	-	TRBJ2-7	-	TGTGCCAGCGGCCCGACCTACGAGCAGTACTTC	CASGPTYEQYF
TRBV29-1	-	TRBJ1-1	-	TGCAGCGTTGTTGTGGTTTTGGCGAACACTGAAGCTTTCTTT	CSVVVVLANTEAFF
TRBV27	-	TRBJ1-5	few	TGTGCCAGCAGTGATTCCGGGTGGCATAGCAATCAGCCCCAGCATTTT	CASSDSGWHSNQPQHF
TRBV5-1	TRBD1	TRBJ1-2	-	TGCGCCAGCAGCTTGGAAGGACAGGGTGGCTACACCTTC	CASSLEGQGGYTF
TRBV5-6	-	TRBJ1-1	-	TGTGCCAGCAGCTTGGCACCCTCCAGTGGCACTGAAGCTTTCTTT	CASSLAPSSGTEAFF
TRBV7-6	-	TRBJ2-5	-	TGTGCCAGCAGCGTAGGGACTCCGCTCGGAGAGACCCAGTACTTC	CASSVGTPLGETQYF
TRBV6-1	TRBD2	TRBJ2-5	-	TGTGCCAGCAGTGAAGGAGGGACTAGGCAGGAGACCCAGTACTTC	CASSEGGTRQETQYF
TRBV19	TRBD1	TRBJ1-5	-	TGTGCCAGTAGGGGGACAGGTCAGCCCCAGCATTTT	CASRGTGQPQHF
TRBV19	-	TRBJ2-5	-	TGTGCCAGTAGTATTGATTCCGGGAGCGGGGAGACCCAGTACTTC	CASSIDSGSGETQYF
TRBV28	-	TRBJ1-3	-	TGTGCCAGCAGTCCCGACAGCACCTACGGAAACACCATATATTTT	CASSPDSTYGNTIYF
TRBV27	TRBD2	TRBJ2-7	-	TGTGCCAGCAGTTTTTCCCCCTCGACTAGCGGGAGGGTATTTGAGCAGTACTTC	CASSFSPSTSGRVFEQYF
TRBV7-6	TRBD1	TRBJ2-2	few	TGTGCCAGCAGCTTTCGACAGGGGGCAGCCACCGGGGAGCTGTTTTTT	CASSFRQGAATGELFF
TRBV27	-	TRBJ2-7	-	TGTGCCAGCAGTAACCGGGACAACTACGAGCAGTACTTC	CASSNRDNYEQYF
TRBV28	-	TRBJ2-1	-	TGTGCCAGCAGGCCCCCCGGGACTCTATCCTACAATGAGCAGTTCTTC	CASRPPGTLSYNEQFF